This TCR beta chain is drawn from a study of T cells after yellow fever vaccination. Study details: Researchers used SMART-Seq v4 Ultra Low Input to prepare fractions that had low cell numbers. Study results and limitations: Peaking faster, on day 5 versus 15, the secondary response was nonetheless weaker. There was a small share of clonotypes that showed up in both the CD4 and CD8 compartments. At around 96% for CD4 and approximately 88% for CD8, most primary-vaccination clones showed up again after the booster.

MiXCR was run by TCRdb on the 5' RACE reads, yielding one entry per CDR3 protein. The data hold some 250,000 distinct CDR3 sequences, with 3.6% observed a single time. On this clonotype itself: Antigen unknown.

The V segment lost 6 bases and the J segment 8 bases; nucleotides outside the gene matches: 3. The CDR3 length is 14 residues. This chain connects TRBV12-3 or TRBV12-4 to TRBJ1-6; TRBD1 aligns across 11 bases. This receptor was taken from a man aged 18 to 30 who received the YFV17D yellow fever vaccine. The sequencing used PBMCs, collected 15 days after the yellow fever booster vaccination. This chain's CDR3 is CASRGQGVDSPLHF. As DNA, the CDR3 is TGTGCCAGCAGGGGACAGGGGGTTGATTCACCCCTCCACTTT.